This T cell receptor (beta chain) derives from a study of T cell repertoires in cytomegalovirus infection. For the study at large: Peptides in the study included HLA-C-restricted and HLA-B-restricted CMV epitopes. CMV infection plus the matching HLA type was flagged by public TCR beta signatures.

General observations from the study: HLA-C-restricted, CMV-specific TCR beta clonotypes were dominant ex vivo.

As concerns this clonotype: What it binds is unknown.

Germline CDR1 and CDR2: MNHEY and SMNVEV (reference sequence). CDR3 length: 14 amino acids. Trimming removed 3 bases from V and 8 bases from J, with 13 bases in between. One entry per CDR3 protein, called by TCRdb with MiXCR from the reads. The table shows approximately 770,000 distinct CDR3 sequences, with 25% to 35% occurring only once. The rearrangement links TRBV27 to TRBJ1-4; D gene ambiguous. The source was cultured CD8+ T cells from PBMCs, collected from culture after CMV antigen stimulation. This clonotype originated in a human donor in good health (CMV status not recorded). Some clones in this sample may be carry-over from other donors' samples. CDR3 loop: CASSLNLEPEKLFF. The DNA of the CDR3 is TGTGCCAGCAGTTTGAATCTAGAACCCGAAAAACTGTTTTTT.